Presented here are 21 T cell receptor beta chains from one specimen sequenced in a study of CD8+CD57+ T cells in acquired aplastic anemia. CDR3 and TCR beta VDJ profiling relied on genomic DNA as the template. In TCRdb, the reads were re-called with MiXCR into one record per CDR3 protein. The sample lists fewer than 200,000 distinct CDR3 sequences, roughly 50% occurring once. Patients sequenced had flow cytometry evidence of CD8+CD57+ cell expansion. Sequenced sample: sorted CD4+, CD8+, or CD8+CD57+ T cells (not recorded which) from PBMCs. These receptors all stem from a human donor with aplastic anemia.

Concerning this clonotype itself: It may be a read error: a sequence one base away is much more abundant. The rearrangement joins TRBV5-1 to TRBJ2-1, with TRBD2 as a possible D gene (6 bases). The V end was cut by 4 bases, the J end by 0 bases, with 17 bases between. The V gene's germline CDR1 is SGHRS and CDR2 YFSETQ. CDR3 size: 17 residues. CDR3 sequence: CASSPTLGTSSYNEQFF. The CDR3 DNA sequence: TGCGCCAGCAGCCCTACCCTCGGGACTTCCTCCTACAATGAGCAGTTCTTC. Using reference TRBV5-1 and TRBJ2-1 for the parts outside the CDR3, the full variable domain is KAGVTQTPRYLIKTRGQQVTLSCSPISGHRSVSWYQQTPGQGLQFLFEYFSETQRNKGNFPGRFSGRQFSNSRSEMNVSTLELGDSALYLCASSPTLGTSSYNEQFFGPGTRLTVL.

The CDR3 is CSARMRGLEQYF. In DNA form, the CDR3 reads TGCAGTGCTAGAATGCGAGGTCTCGAGCAGTACTTC. The chain recombines TRBV20-1 with TRBJ2-7; unclear D gene. This CDR3 has 12 residues. Germline V gene data show CDR1 as DFQATT and CDR2 as SNEGSKA (reference sequence). Trimming removed 2 bases at V and 6 bases at J, with 11 bases between.

This clonotype has ten or more counts. The chain employs TRBV29-1 and TRBJ1-5, with unresolved D. The CDR3 totals 14 residues. The V end was cut by 5 bases, the J end by 7 bases, with 18 bases between. In germline, CDR1 is SQVTM, CDR2 ANQGSEA. This CDR3 is CSVCQDSRGQPQHF. CDR3 DNA sequence: TGCAGCGTTTGCCAGGACTCACGTGGACAGCCCCAGCATTTT.

CDR3 nucleotides: TGCAGTGCCGGACGCTCGAACAGTGCCTACGAGCAGTACTTC. Amino acids: CSAGRSNSAYEQYF. The rearrangement links TRBV20-1 to TRBJ2-7; D gene unclear. The CDR3 sequence is 14 residues long. Trimming pared 6 bases from V and 2 bases from J, leaving 17 bases between. Germline CDR1 reads DFQATT; CDR2 reads SNEGSKA (reference sequence).

In its sample, this clonotype was seen many times. The J gene is TRBJ1-1, the V gene TRBV6-2 or TRBV6-3; no clear D. Trimming removed 2 bases at V and 1 base at J, with 5 bases between. The CDR3 is made up of 13 amino acids. Germline CDR1 is MNHEY and CDR2 is SVGEGT. CDR3 amino acids: CASSYRTNTEAFF. DNA of the CDR3: TGTGCCAGCAGTTACCGCACGAACACTGAAGCTTTCTTT.

V and J are TRBV4-2 and TRBJ2-1; 8 bases fit TRBD1. V was clipped by 7 bases and J by 5 bases; unmatched bases: 10. Germline V gives CDR1 LGHNA, CDR2 YNFKEQ. The CDR3 has 15 residues. Written as DNA, the CDR3 is TGTGCCAGCAACCTACGACAGGGGCCGGACAATGAGCAGTTCTTC. It yields the protein CASNLRQGPDNEQFF.

This clonotype has at least ten counts. The rearrangement joins TRBV19 to TRBJ2-1, with a tentative D call TRBD2 (6 bases). This CDR3 spans 13 amino acids. Germline assignment: CDR1 LNHDA and CDR2 SQIVND (reference sequence). V lost 3 bases and J 8 bases, leaving 11 bases between the germline ends. CDR3 sequence: CASSIWRGDEQFF. CDR3 in DNA: TGTGCCAGTAGTATTTGGAGGGGCGATGAGCAGTTCTTC. Filled out from reference TRBV19 and TRBJ2-1, the complete variable domain reads DGGITQSPKYLFRKEGQNVTLSCEQNLNHDAMYWYRQDPGQGLRLIYYSQIVNDFQKGDIAEGYSVSREKKESFPLTVTSAQKNPTAFYLCASSIWRGDEQFFGPGTRLTVL.

The J gene is TRBJ1-5, the V gene TRBV11-2, with D hard to call. In germline, CDR1 is SGHAT, CDR2 FQNNGV. Trimming left V 3 bases short and J 11 bases short, with 14 bases between. CDR3 length: 13 residues. For the CDR3, the DNA is TGTGCCAGCAGCTTTGGGGTTTTAGAGACCCAGCATTTT. Translating gives CASSFGVLETQHF.

CDR3 nucleotides: TGTGCCAGCAGCTTATGGGCTAGCGGGAGACAAGAGACCCAGTACTTC. This encodes CASSLWASGRQETQYF. The chain joins TRBV7-8 to TRBJ2-5; TRBD2 agrees at 10 bases. CDR3 size: 16 residues. With V trimmed by 2 bases and J by 2 bases, 5 bases remained unmatched. The germline gives CDR1 SGHVS, CDR2 FQNEAQ.

The sample holds a few counts of this clonotype. V gene TRBV5-4 combines with J gene TRBJ2-1, with D possibly being TRBD2 (7 bases). The CDR3 consists of 15 residues. Trimming shortened V by 2 bases and J by 6 bases, and 15 bases separated the two germline ends. CDR1 is SGHNT and CDR2 is YYREEE in the germline V gene (reference sequence). The CDR3 protein is CASSFQGREVNEQFF. The DNA for the CDR3 is TGTGCCAGCAGCTTCCAGGGGAGGGAAGTCAATGAGCAGTTCTTC.

There are many counts of this clonotype. The junction departs from the called germline gene at one end, perhaps through a read error. The chain combines TRBV7-2 with TRBJ2-7, with a possible D match to TRBD2 (7 bases). The germline CDR1 and CDR2 sequences are SGHTA and FQGNSA. This CDR3 region has 13 residues. The CDR3 reads CASSLGGGYEQYF. The CDR3 DNA sequence: TGCGCCAGCAGCCTAGGGGGGGGTTACGAGCAGTACTTC.

This clonotype came up many times. The rearrangement links TRBV19 to TRBJ1-6; tentative D call: TRBD1 (5 bases). The germline V and J ends were trimmed by 6 bases and 1 base, with 13 bases remaining between them. Germline assignment: CDR1 LNHDA and CDR2 SQIVND (reference sequence). CDR3 size: 16 residues. The CDR3 bases are TGTGCCAGTAGGTCACAGGACGGATCCTATAATTCACCCCTCCACTTT. As protein: CASRSQDGSYNSPLHF.

This clonotype was observed at least ten times. The gene calls are TRBV7-9 and TRBJ2-5, with no clear D. V was clipped by 3 bases and J by 5 bases, with 7 bases between them. The CDR3 is made up of 12 amino acids. The germline V gene encodes CDR1 SEHNR and CDR2 FQNEAQ (reference sequence). CDR3 nucleotides: TGTGCCAGCAGCTTTAGGTTGGAGACCCAGTACTTC. Protein sequence: CASSFRLETQYF.

This clonotype rates as medium-sized. The V call is TRBV2, the J call TRBJ2-3; D is perhaps TRBD1 (7 bases). Trimming shortened V by 6 bases and J by 5 bases, and 12 bases separated the two germline ends. The length of the CDR3 is 13 residues. Germline CDR1 and CDR2: SNHLY and FYNNEI. CDR3: CASSRQGGDTQYF. CDR3 in DNA: TGTGCCAGCAGCCGACAGGGAGGAGATACGCAGTATTTT.

The genes are TRBV24-1 and TRBJ2-2; D ambiguous. The CDR3 is made up of 12 amino acids. V shed 4 bases and J shed 4 bases, with 3 bases lying between them. CDR1 KGHDR and CDR2 SFDVKD come from the germline V gene. This CDR3 reads CATSDTTGELFF. DNA of the CDR3: TGTGCCACCAGTGACACCACCGGGGAGCTGTTTTTT.

Comments on this clonotype: A read error is possible here, since a much larger clone lies one base away. The J gene is TRBJ2-2, the V gene TRBV7-2, with D maybe TRBD1 (6 bases). Germline V CDR1 and CDR2: SGHTA, FQGNSA. The CDR3 is 14 residues long. The CDR3 bases are TGTGGCAGCAGCTTTAGGACAGACACCGGGGAGCTGTTTTTT. Protein: CGSSFRTDTGELFF.

This clonotype was observed many times. V usage is TRBV19 and J usage is TRBJ2-5, with TRBD2 identical over 9 bases. Germline lookup yields CDR1 LNHDA and CDR2 SQIVND (reference sequence). This CDR3 has 15 residues. With V trimmed by 5 bases and J by 7 bases, 11 bases remained unmatched. The CDR3 bases are TGTGCCAGTAGTTCACAGCCTAGCGGGATTGGGACCCAGTACTTC. The encoded protein is CASSSQPSGIGTQYF.

This clonotype was recorded many times. This rearrangement joins TRBV5-1 to TRBJ2-7; 7 bases line up with TRBD1. Germline trimming cut 1 base from V and 3 bases from J; bases unmatched to any gene: 13. The CDR3 has 17 residues. Germline V lookup: CDR1 SGHRS, CDR2 YFSETQ. CDR3 amino acids: CASSLLPGTDTHYEQYF. The CDR3, as DNA: TGCGCCAGCAGCTTGCTACCCGGGACAGACACTCACTACGAGCAGTACTTC.

The chain employs TRBV2 and TRBJ2-4, with 9 bases lining up with TRBD1. The length of the CDR3 is 18 residues. In germline, CDR1 is SNHLY, CDR2 FYNNEI. J gave up 2 bases and V 8 bases, and 16 bases lay outside the gene matches. The CDR3 DNA sequence: TGTGCCAGCTCTGGTCCGGCCTGGACAGGGGATACCAAAAACATTCAGTACTTC. Translated, it gives CASSGPAWTGDTKNIQYF. The complete variable domain, with remaining parts taken from reference TRBV2 and TRBJ2-4, reads EPEVTQTPSHQVTQMGQEVILRCVPISNHLYFYWYRQILGQKVEFLVSFYNNEISEKSEIFDDQFSVERPDGSNFTLKIRSTKLEDSAMYFCASSGPAWTGDTKNIQYFGAGTRLSVL.

The chain uses TRBV27 and TRBJ1-2; D is unresolved. Germline CDR1 is MNHEY and CDR2 is SMNVEV (reference sequence). CDR3 length: 15 residues. Trimming took off 0 bases at V and 2 bases at J, with 10 bases between the two ends. CDR3: CASSLSGFPNYGYTF. CDR3 DNA: TGTGCCAGCAGTTTATCCGGTTTTCCCAACTATGGCTACACCTTC.

The gene calls are TRBV20-1 and TRBJ1-1; D is undetermined. Trimming shortened V by 4 bases and J by 5 bases, and 17 bases separated the two germline ends. The CDR3 loop spans 14 amino acids. Germline CDR1 and CDR2: DFQATT and SNEGSKA (reference sequence). The CDR3 sequence: CSATDVRLGTEAFF. DNA for the CDR3: TGCAGTGCTACCGATGTGAGGTTGGGGACTGAAGCTTTCTTT.